This TCR beta chain was retrieved from a study of graft-versus-host responses after intestinal transplantation (dated by TCRdb to the early 2020s). In terms of the full investigation: Recipients received multivisceral, liver-intestinal, or isolated intestinal transplants. All recipients received anti-thymocyte globulin induction followed by maintenance tacrolimus and steroids for about three years. Bulk TCR-beta CDR3 sequencing was used to track graft-versus-host and host-versus-graft alloreactive T cell clones in the graft, circulation and bone marrow after intestinal transplantation. Alloreactive clones were identified by sequencing pre-transplant mixed lymphocyte reaction products and comparing these products with unstimulated pre-transplant donor and recipient T cells. The cohort enrolled about 23 intestinal transplant recipients, one of whom was a retransplant, and a few patients without pretransplant specimens were excluded. A peak of at least 4% donor T cells among recipient peripheral blood mononuclear cells was the definition used for donor T cell macrochimerism. Rather than going through the commercial service, samples from three later patients were sequenced in-house on an Illumina MiSeq and processed with MiXCR.

The library was obtained by the immunoSEQ multiplex PCR assay. For most patients, genomic DNA was isolated with the Qiagen DNeasy Blood and Tissue Kit and sent frozen to Adaptive Biotechnologies for TCR sequencing. For most patients, genomic DNA was subjected to high-throughput TCR-beta CDR3 sequencing by Adaptive Biotechnologies. The published analysis was carried out like this. TCR sequencing data were retrieved from Adaptive's ImmunoSEQ software for 18 patients, whereas a few other patients were processed with MiXCR and VDJtools. To correct CD4 versus CD8 sorting errors, sequences present in both subsets at a frequency ratio below 5:1 were removed. Because the origin of CDR3 nucleotide sequences shared between donor and recipient could not be assigned, those sequences were removed. At least 2-fold expansion over unstimulated cells and a minimum CFSE-low frequency of 0.002% (template counts) or 0.001% (read counts) were required for clones to be classified as alloreactive. A clone was considered mappable if detected in the sequenced pre-transplant spleen, lymph node, or MLR CFSE-low populations of the donor or recipient. The cumulative frequency of alloreactive clones was calculated as a percentage of all sequences, weighted by copy number. TCRdb limited this immuneACCESS table to in-frame rearrangements with V and J called. A share of clones is missing; checked studies link under half to unresolved V genes, and the rest is unexplained. Clonal size and the V and J genes are those of that table, whereas D and trimming came from the DNA. Present in this sample are about 85,000 clones, roughly 80% of which were seen just once. The leading ten clones occupy approximately 0.78% of the sample.

The paper's findings and limits, for the study overall: Conclusions were limited by the relatively low number and heterogeneity of intestinal transplant patients. GvH clones were detected in recipient bone marrow, and some of these GvH clones were observed earlier in ileal mucosa or blood, consistent with an intestinal mucosal origin. Early after transplant, declines in HvG clones were associated with peak levels of circulating GvH clones. In the allografts of patients with donor T cell macrochimerism, GvH to HvG T cell clonal ratios were high.

For this clone: Its antigen is unknown. Per-base qualities were not stored, and no clone one base away is much larger.

Sample time point, as interpreted from the label and publication: cells obtained before transplantation from donor or recipient. CD3+CD4+ and CD3+CD8+ populations were FACS-sorted from unstimulated pre-transplant donor and recipient cells taken from spleen or lymph nodes. The germline V and J ends show losses of 3 bases and 3 bases respectively, and no gene match explains 4 bases of the junction. The CDR3 covers 15 residues, taking in both the cysteine and the phenylalanine. Only the CDR3 portion is preserved as DNA: 45 bases, with reading frame beginning at the first base. Per the germline V gene (reference sequence), SGHNT is the CDR1 and YYREEE is the CDR2.

Sequenced material: unstimulated CD4+ T cells sorted from spleen or lymph node cells, taken before intestinal transplant. The clonotype was recovered from a human donor who received an intestinal transplant. Recombination linked TRBV5-4 to TRBJ2-7, with 12 central nucleotides matching TRBD2. The CDR3 sequence is CASSSLAGGFYEQYF. The nucleotides read TGTGCCAGCAGCTCACTAGCGGGGGGCTTCTACGAGCAGTACTTC.